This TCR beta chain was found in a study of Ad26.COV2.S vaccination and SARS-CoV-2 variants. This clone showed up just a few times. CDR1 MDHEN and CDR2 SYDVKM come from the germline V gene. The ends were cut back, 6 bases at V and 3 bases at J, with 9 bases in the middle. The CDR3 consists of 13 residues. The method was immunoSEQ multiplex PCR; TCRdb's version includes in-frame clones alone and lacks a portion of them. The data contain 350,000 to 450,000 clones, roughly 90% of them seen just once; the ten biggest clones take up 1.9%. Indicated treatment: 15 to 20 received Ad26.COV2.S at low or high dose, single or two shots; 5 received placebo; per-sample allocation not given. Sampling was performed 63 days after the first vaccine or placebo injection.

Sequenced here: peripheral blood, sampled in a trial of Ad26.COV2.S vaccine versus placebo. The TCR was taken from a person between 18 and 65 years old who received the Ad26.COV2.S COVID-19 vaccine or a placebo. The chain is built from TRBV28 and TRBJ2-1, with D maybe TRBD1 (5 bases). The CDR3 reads CASRGQGYNEQFF. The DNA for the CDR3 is TGTGCCAGCAGAGGGCAGGGCTACAATGAGCAGTTCTTC.